This T cell receptor (beta chain) was observed in a study of T cell repertoires in cytomegalovirus infection. Across the study: Both a matching HLA type and CMV infection were indicated by public TCR beta signatures. Whole-study findings and limits: The ex vivo response was dominated by HLA-C-restricted CMV-specific TCR beta clonotypes. Of the TCR beta families, the public ones yielded a cumulative frequency that identified carriers of CMV plus the relevant HLA.

V was pared by 8 bases and J by 2 bases, with 6 bases of the junction left unmatched. Germline-derived CDR1 and CDR2 are MNHEY and SVGEGT. This CDR3 has 16 residues. MiXCR, run by TCRdb on the reads, gives a single entry per CDR3 protein. The sample holds around 170,000 distinct CDR3 sequences, approximately 17% seen once. This clonotype was seen a few times. As yet, its antigen is unknown. V and J are TRBV6-2 or TRBV6-3 and TRBJ2-3; 14 bases line up with TRBD2. The TCR sequence derives from a human donor in good health (CMV status not recorded). Some clones in this sample may be carry-over from other donors' samples. Sequencing used CD8+ T cells from PBMCs. CDR3 coding DNA: TGTGCCAGCGGAGGGACTAGCGGGGGTTTCACAGATACGCAGTATTTT. This gives the protein CASGGTSGGFTDTQYF.